This T cell receptor beta chain originates from a study of cytomegalovirus exposure and HLA in healthy donors. Each donor's status was that of a healthy bone marrow donor. The germline V gene encodes CDR1 MNHEY and CDR2 SVGAGI. CDR3 length equals 14 residues. Trimming cost V 6 bases and J 15 bases, with 24 bases left between them. Turning to this clone: Its antigen is not known.

Study-wide points: It was reported that TCR beta sequences correctly inferred the HLA-A and HLA-B alleles for most subjects.

Primers included in the PCR were 60 Vbeta and 13 Jbeta primers. Repertoires were generated with immunoSEQ multiplex PCR, while TCRdb's copy carries only in-frame clones and drops some. Among 140,000 to 150,000 clones listed, 77% were seen once. J is TRBJ1-5 and V is TRBV6-5; no clear D. The specimen was PBMCs. The source is a male donor in good health and CMV-seronegative. CDR3 in DNA: TGTGCCAGCAGCCGTTCGAAAGAAAAGAGTATCCTGCATTTT. Protein: CASSRSKEKSILHF.